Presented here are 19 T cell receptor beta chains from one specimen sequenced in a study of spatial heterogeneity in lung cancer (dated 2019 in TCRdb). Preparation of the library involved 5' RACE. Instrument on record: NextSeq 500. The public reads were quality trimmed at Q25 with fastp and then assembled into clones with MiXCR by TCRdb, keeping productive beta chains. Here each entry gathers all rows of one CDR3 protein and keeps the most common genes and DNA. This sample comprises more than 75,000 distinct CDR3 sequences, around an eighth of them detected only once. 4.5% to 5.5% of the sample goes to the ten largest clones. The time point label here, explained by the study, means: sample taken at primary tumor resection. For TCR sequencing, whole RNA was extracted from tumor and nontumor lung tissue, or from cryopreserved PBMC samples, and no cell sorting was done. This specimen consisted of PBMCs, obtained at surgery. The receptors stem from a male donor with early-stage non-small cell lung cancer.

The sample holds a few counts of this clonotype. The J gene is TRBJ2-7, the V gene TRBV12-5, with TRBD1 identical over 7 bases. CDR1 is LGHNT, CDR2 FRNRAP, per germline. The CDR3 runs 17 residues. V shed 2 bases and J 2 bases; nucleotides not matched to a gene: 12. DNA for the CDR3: TGTGCTAGTGGTTTGACAGGGGCCTTTAAGGGACCCTACGAGCAGTACTTC. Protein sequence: CASGLTGAFKGPYEQYF.

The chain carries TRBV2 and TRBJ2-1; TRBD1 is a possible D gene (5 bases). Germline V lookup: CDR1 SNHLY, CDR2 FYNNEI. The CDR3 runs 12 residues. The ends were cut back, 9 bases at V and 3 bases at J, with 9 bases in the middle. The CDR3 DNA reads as TGTGCCAGTTACAGGAGCTACAATGAGCAGTTCTTC. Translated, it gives CASYRSYNEQFF.

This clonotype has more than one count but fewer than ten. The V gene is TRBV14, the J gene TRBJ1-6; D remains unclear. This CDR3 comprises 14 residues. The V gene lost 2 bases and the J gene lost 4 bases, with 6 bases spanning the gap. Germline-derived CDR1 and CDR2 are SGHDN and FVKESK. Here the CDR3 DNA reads TGTGCCAGCAGCCAATTAACTTATAATTCACCCCTCCACTTT. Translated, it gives CASSQLTYNSPLHF.

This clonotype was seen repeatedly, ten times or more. The chain's CDR3 is CASSWQGPNTEAFF. The CDR3 DNA reads as TGTGCCAGCAGTTGGCAGGGGCCGAACACTGAAGCTTTCTTT. The chain links TRBV12-3 or TRBV12-4 to TRBJ1-1; possible D gene TRBD1, 6 bases. This CDR3 comprises 14 residues. V gave up 4 bases and J gave up 1 base, with 10 bases separating them.

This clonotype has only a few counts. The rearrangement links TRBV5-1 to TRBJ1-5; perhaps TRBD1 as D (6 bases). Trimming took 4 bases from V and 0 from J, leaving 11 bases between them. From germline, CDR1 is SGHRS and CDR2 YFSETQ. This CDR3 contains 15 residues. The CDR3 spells CASSLGQYSNQPQHF. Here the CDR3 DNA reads TGCGCCAGCAGCCTCGGACAGTATAGCAATCAGCCCCAGCATTTT. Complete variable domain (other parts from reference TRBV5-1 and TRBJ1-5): KAGVTQTPRYLIKTRGQQVTLSCSPISGHRSVSWYQQTPGQGLQFLFEYFSETQRNKGNFPGRFSGRQFSNSRSEMNVSTLELGDSALYLCASSLGQYSNQPQHFGDGTRLSIL.

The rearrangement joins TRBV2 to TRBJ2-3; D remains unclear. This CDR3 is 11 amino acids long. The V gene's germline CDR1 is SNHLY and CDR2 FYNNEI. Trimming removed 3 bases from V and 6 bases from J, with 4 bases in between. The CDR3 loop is CASSEADTQYF. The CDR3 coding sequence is TGTGCCAGCAGTGAGGCCGATACGCAGTATTTT.

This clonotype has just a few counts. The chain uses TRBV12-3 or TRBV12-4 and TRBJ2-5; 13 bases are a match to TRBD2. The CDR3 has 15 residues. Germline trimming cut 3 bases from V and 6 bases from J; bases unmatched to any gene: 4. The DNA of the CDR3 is TGTGCCAGCAGTTTTCGGACTAGCGGGAGACAGACCCAGTACTTC. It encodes CASSFRTSGRQTQYF.

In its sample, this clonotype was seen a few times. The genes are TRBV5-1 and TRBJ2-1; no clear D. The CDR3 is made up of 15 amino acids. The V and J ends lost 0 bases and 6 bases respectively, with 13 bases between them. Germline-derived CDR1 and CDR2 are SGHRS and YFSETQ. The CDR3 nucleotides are TGCGCCAGCAGCTTGGCCGAAACAGTAGGCAATGAGCAGTTCTTC. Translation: CASSLAETVGNEQFF. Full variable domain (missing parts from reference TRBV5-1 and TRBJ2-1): KAGVTQTPRYLIKTRGQQVTLSCSPISGHRSVSWYQQTPGQGLQFLFEYFSETQRNKGNFPGRFSGRQFSNSRSEMNVSTLELGDSALYLCASSLAETVGNEQFFGPGTRLTVL.

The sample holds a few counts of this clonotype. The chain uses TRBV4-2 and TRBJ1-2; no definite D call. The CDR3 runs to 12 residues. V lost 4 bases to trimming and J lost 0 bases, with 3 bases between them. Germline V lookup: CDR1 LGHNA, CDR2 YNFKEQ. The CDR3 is CASSRSNYGYTF. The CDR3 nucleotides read TGTGCCAGCAGCCGATCTAACTATGGCTACACCTTC.

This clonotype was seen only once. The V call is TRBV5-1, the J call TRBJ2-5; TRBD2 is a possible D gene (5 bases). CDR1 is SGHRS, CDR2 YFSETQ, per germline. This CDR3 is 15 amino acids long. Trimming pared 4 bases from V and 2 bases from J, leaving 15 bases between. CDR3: CASSNSRTFQETQYF. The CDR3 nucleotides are TGCGCCAGCAGCAACTCTCGGACTTTTCAAGAGACCCAGTACTTC.

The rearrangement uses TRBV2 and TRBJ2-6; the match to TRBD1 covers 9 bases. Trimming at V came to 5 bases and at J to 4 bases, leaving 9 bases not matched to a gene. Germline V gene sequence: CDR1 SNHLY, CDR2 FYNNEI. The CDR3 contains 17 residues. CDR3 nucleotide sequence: TGTGCCAGCAGTACATACAGGGGGCGCACCGGGGCCAACGTCCTGACTTTC. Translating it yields CASSTYRGRTGANVLTF.

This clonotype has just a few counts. The CDR3 sequence is CASSQVPRGNSPLHF. As DNA, the CDR3 is TGTGCCAGCAGCCAAGTTCCAAGGGGTAATTCACCCCTCCACTTT. The rearrangement links TRBV3-1 to TRBJ1-6; D perhaps matches TRBD1 (5 bases). The CDR3 is 15 residues long. V shed 1 base and J shed 6 bases, with 10 bases lying between them. CDR1 LGHDT and CDR2 YNNKEL come from the germline V gene (reference sequence).

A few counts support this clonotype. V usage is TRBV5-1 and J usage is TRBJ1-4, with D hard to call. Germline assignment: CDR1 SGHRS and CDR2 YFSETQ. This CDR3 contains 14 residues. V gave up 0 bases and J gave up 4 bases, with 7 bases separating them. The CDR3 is CASSLESRNEKLFF. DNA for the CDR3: TGCGCCAGCAGCTTGGAAAGCCGTAATGAAAAACTGTTTTTT.

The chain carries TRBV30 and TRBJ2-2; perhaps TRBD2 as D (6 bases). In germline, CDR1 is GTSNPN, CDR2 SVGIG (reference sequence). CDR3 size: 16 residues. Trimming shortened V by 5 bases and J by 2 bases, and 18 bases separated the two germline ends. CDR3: CAWGTIAALNTGELFF. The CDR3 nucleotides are TGTGCCTGGGGTACCATAGCGGCCTTAAACACCGGGGAGCTGTTTTTT. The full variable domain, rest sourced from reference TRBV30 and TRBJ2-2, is SQTIHQWPATLVQPVGSPLSLECTVEGTSNPNLYWYRQAAGRGLQLLFYSVGIGQISSEVPQNLSASRPQDRQFILSSKKLLLSDSGFYLCAWGTIAALNTGELFFGEGSRLTVL.

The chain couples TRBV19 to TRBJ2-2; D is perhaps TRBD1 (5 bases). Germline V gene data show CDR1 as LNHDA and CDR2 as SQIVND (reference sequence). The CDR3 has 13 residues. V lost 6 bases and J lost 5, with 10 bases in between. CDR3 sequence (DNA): TGTGCCAGTAGCCTCAGGGAAACCGGGGAGCTGTTTTTT. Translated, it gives CASSLRETGELFF.

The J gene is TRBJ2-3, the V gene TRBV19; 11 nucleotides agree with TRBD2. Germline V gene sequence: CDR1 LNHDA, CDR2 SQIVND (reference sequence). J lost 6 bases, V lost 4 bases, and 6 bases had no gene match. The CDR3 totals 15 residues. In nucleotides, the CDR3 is TGTGCCAGTAGTACCCGGCCTAGCGGGAGGGATACGCAGTATTTT. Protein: CASSTRPSGRDTQYF. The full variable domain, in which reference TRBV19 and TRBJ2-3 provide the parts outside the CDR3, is DGGITQSPKYLFRKEGQNVTLSCEQNLNHDAMYWYRQDPGQGLRLIYYSQIVNDFQKGDIAEGYSVSREKKESFPLTVTSAQKNPTAFYLCASSTRPSGRDTQYFGPGTRLTVL.

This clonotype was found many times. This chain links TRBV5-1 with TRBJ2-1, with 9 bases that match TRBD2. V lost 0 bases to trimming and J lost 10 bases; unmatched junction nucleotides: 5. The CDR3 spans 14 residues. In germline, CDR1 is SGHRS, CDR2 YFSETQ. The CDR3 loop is CASSLDLAGTEQFF. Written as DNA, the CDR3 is TGCGCCAGCAGCTTGGATCTAGCGGGAACCGAGCAGTTCTTC.

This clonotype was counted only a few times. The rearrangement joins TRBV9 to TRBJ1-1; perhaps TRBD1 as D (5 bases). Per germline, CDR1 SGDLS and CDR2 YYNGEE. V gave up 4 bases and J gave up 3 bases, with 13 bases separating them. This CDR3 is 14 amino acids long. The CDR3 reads CASSPRGRDTEAFF. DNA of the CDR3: TGTGCCAGCAGCCCAAGGGGAAGGGACACTGAAGCTTTCTTT.

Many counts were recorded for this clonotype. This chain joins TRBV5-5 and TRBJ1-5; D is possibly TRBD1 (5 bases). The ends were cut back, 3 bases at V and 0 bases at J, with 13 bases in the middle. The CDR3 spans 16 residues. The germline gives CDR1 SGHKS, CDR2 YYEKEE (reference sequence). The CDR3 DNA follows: TGTGCCAGCAGCTCTGCCGGGACTTATAGCAATCAGCCCCAGCATTTT. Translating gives CASSSAGTYSNQPQHF. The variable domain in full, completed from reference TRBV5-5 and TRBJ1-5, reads DAGVTQSPTHLIKTRGQQVTLRCSPISGHKSVSWYQQVLGQGPQFIFQYYEKEERGRGNFPDRFSARQFPNYSSELNVNALLLGDSALYLCASSSAGTYSNQPQHFGDGTRLSIL.